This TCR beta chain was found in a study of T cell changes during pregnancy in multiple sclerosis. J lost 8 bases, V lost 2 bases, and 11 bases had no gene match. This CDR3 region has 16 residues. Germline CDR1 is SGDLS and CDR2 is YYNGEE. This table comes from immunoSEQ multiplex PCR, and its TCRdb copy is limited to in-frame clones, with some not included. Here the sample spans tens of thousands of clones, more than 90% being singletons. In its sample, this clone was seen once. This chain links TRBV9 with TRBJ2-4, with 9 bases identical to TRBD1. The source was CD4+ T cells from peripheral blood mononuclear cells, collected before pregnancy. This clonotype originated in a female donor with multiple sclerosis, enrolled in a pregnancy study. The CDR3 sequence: CASSVKQGARADIQYF. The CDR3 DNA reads TGTGCCAGCAGCGTCAAACAGGGGGCGCGCGCGGACATTCAGTACTTC.